These T cell receptor beta chains were read from a single sample in a study of OX40 agonist ivuxolimab in advanced cancers. Sequencing used immunoSEQ multiplex PCR; TCRdb keeps in-frame clones, though not all of them. The sample carries approximately 81,000 clones, roughly 86% recorded once. Sequenced material: CD4+ or CD8+ T cells sorted from blood, taken in a trial of the OX40 agonist ivuxolimab. Source of these receptors: an adult with an advanced solid tumor such as melanoma, head and neck, liver or kidney cancer. Each CDR3 is given with its conserved first and last residue. A D gene is named only where the DNA matches it firmly.

v_call,d_call,j_call,cdr3_aa,cdr3_nt
TRBV10-2,.,TRBJ2-1,CASTRTDLVNEQFF,TGCGCCAGCACTCGGACAGACCTCGTCAATGAGCAGTTCTTC
TRBV1,.,TRBJ2-7,CTSLLNEQYF,TGCACCAGCCTACTGAACGAGCAGTACTTC
TRBV7-2,.,TRBJ2-1,CASSLAFYPSSNEQFF,TGTGCCAGCAGCTTAGCATTTTATCCCTCGAGTAATGAGCAGTTCTTC
TRBV2,.,TRBJ2-5,CASSKFRQQETQYF,TGTGCCAGCAGTAAATTCAGACAGCAAGAGACCCAGTACTTC
TRBV30,.,TRBJ1-1,CAWTAGNTEAFF,TGTGCCTGGACGGCGGGGAACACTGAAGCTTTCTTT
TRBV10-1,.,TRBJ1-5,CASPGGGNQPQHF,TGCGCCAGCCCGGGGGGGGGAAATCAGCCCCAGCATTTT
TRBV7-2,.,TRBJ1-6,CASSLVHGQKPHSPLHF,TGTGCCAGCAGCTTAGTGCATGGACAGAAGCCCCATTCACCCCTCCACTTT
TRBV18,TRBD2,TRBJ2-1,CASSPSILAAYNEQFF,TGTGCCAGCTCACCAAGTATCCTAGCGGCCTACAATGAGCAGTTCTTC
TRBV30,.,TRBJ1-4,CACQRLATNEKLFF,TGTGCCTGCCAGAGACTAGCAACTAATGAAAAACTGTTTTTT
TRBV2,.,TRBJ2-5,CASSEALLGLQETQYF,TGTGCCAGCAGTGAAGCGCTTCTGGGGCTACAAGAGACCCAGTACTTC
TRBV6-1,.,TRBJ2-7,CASSEAVARQYF,TGTGCCAGCAGTGAAGCGGTGGCGCGACAGTACTTC
TRBV5-1,TRBD1,TRBJ2-3,CASGPGTGRTDTQYF,TGCGCCAGCGGACCCGGGACAGGGCGCACAGATACGCAGTATTTT
TRBV15,.,TRBJ1-5,CATSREGPGNQPQHF,TGTGCCACCAGCAGAGAGGGACCGGGCAATCAGCCCCAGCATTTT
TRBV4-1,.,TRBJ2-1,CASSQDLTALVF,TGCGCCAGCAGCCAAGATTTGACTGCCTTAGTCTTC
TRBV6-5,TRBD1,TRBJ1-2,CASTQGAIYGYTF,TGTGCCAGCACTCAGGGGGCTATATATGGCTACACCTTC